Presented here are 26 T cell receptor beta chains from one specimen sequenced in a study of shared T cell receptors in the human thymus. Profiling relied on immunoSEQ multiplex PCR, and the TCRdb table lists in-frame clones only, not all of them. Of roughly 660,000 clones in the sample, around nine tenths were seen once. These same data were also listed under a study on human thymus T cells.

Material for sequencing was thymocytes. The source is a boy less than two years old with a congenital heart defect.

The CDR3 nucleotides are TGTGCCAGTAGTATTAACGGACGGCTAGCGGCCTACGAGCAGTACTTC. Translated: CASSINGRLAAYEQYF. This chain uses TRBV19 with TRBJ2-7, with 7 bases matching TRBD2. After removal of 3 bases from V and 2 bases from J, the junction contained 10 bases not matched to a gene. Germline-derived CDR1 and CDR2 are LNHDA and SQIVND (reference sequence). CDR3 length: 16 residues.

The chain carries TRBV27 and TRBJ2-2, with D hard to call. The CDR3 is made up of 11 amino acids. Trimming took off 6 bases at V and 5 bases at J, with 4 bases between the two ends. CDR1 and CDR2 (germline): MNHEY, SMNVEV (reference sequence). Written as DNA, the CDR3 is TGTGCCAGCAGCCAGACCGGGGAGCTGTTTTTT. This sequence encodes CASSQTGELFF.

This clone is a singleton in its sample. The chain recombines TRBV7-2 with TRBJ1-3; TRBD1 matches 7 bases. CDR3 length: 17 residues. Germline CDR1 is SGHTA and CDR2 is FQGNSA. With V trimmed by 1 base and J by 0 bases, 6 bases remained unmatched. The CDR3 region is CASSLGEGGDSGNTIYF. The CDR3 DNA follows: TGTGCCAGCAGCTTAGGGGAAGGGGGCGACTCTGGAAACACCATATATTTT.

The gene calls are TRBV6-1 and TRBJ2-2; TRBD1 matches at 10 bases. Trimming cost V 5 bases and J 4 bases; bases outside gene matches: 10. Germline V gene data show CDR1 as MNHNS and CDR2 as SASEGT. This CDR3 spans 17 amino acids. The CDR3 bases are TGTGCCAGCAGTCAAGGGCGGGACAGGGGTATCACCGGGGAGCTGTTTTTT. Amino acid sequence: CASSQGRDRGITGELFF.

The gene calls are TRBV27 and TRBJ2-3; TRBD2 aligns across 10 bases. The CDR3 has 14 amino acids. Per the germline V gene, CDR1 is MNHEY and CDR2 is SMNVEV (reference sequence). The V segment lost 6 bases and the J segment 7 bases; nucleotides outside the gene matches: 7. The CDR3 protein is CASRAGGGGHTQYF. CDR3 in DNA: TGTGCCAGCAGAGCGGGAGGGGGAGGACATACGCAGTATTTT.

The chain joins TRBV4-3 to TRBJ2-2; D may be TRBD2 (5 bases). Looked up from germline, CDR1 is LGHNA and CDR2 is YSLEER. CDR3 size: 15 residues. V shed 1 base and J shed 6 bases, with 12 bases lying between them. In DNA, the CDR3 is TGCGCCAGCAGCCAAGTCCTCCTAGCCGCCGGGGAGCTGTTTTTT. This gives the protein CASSQVLLAAGELFF.

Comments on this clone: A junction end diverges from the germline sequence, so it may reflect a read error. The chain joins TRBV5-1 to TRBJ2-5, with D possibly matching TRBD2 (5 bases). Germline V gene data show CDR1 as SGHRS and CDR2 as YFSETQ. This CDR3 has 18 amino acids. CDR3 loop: CARSLGEGHPSPEETQYF. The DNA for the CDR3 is TGCGCCAGAAGCTTGGGCGAGGGTCACCCTAGCCCAGAGGAGACCCAGTACTTC.

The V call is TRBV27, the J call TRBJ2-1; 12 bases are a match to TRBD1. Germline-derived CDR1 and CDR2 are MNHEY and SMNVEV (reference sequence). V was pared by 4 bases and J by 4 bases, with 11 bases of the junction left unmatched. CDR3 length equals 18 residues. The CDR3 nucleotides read TGTGCCAGCAGTTGGGGGGACAGGGGGCATTTTGGGTACAATGAGCAGTTCTTC. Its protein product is CASSWGDRGHFGYNEQFF.

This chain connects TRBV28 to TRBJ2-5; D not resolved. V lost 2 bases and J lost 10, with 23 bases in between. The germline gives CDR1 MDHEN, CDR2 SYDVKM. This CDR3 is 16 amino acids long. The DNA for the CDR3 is TGTGCCAGCAGTTTAACCTCCGGGTCTTCGGTTGGCGACCAGTACTTC. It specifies CASSLTSGSSVGDQYF.

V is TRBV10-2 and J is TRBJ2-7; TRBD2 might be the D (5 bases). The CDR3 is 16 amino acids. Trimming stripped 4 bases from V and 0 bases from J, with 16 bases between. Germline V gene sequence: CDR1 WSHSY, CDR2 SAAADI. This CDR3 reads CASSATKKRSSYEQYF. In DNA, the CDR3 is TGCGCCAGCAGTGCTACGAAGAAGCGGAGCTCCTACGAGCAGTACTTC.

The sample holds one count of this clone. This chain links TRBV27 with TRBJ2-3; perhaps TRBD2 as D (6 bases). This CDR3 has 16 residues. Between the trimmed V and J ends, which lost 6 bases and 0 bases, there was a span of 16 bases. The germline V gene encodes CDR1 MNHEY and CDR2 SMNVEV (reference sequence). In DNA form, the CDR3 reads TGTGCCAGCAGGCCCCGGGACTCCGAAAGCACAGATACGCAGTATTTT. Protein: CASRPRDSESTDTQYF.

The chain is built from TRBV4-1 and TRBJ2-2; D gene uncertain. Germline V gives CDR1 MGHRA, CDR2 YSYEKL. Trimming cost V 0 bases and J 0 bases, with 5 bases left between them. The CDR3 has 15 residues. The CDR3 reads CASSQEAPNTGELFF. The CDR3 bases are TGCGCCAGCAGCCAAGAGGCCCCGAACACCGGGGAGCTGTTTTTT.

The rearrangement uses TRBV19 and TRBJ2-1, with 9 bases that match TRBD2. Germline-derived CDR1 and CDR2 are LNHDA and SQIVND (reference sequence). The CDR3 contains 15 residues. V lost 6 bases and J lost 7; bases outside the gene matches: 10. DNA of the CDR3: TGTGCCAGTAGCCGCGGGAGGGCCTTTTCAAATGAGCAGTTCTTC. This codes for CASSRGRAFSNEQFF.

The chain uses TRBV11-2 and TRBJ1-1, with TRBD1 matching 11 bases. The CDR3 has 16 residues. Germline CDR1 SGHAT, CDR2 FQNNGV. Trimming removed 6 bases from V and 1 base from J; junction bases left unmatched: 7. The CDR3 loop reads CASRVLGQGANTEAFF. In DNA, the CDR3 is TGTGCCAGCAGGGTTCTCGGACAGGGGGCGAACACTGAAGCTTTCTTT.

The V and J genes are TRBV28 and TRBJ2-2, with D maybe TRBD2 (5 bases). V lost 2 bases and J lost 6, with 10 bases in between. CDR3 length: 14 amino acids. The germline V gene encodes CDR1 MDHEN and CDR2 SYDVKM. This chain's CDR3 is CASSLKMEAGELFF. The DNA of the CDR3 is TGTGCCAGCAGTTTAAAGATGGAGGCCGGGGAGCTGTTTTTT.

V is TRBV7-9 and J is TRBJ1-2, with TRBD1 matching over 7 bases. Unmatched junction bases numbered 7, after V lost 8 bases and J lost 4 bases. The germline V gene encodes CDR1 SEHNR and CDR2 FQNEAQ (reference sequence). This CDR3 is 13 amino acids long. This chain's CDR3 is CASATTGAYGYTF. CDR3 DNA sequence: TGTGCCAGCGCGACTACAGGGGCCTATGGCTACACCTTC.

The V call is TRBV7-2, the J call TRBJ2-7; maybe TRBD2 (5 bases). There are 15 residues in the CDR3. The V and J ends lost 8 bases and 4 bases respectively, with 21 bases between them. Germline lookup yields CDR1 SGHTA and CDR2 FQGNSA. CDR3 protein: CASARPDAGLYEQYF. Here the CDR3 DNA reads TGTGCCAGCGCCCGTCCCGACGCGGGTCTGTACGAGCAGTACTTC.

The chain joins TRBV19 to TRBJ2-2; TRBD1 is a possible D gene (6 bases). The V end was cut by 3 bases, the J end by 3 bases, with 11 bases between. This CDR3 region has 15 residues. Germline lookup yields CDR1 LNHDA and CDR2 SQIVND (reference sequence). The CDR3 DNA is TGTGCCAGTAGTATCGGTCAGGGGCACACCGGGGAGCTGTTTTTT. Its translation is CASSIGQGHTGELFF.

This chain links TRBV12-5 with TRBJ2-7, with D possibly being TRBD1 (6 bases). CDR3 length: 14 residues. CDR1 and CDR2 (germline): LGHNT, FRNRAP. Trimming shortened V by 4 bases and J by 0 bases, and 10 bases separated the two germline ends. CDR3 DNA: TGTGCTAGTGGTTCCGGGACACTCTCCTACGAGCAGTACTTC. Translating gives CASGSGTLSYEQYF.

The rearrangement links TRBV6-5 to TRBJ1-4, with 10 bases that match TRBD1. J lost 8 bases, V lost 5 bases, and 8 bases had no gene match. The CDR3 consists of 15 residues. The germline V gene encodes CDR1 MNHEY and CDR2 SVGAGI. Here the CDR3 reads CASSHRQGAGEKLFF. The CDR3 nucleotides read TGTGCCAGCAGTCACCGACAGGGGGCAGGGGAAAAACTGTTTTTT.

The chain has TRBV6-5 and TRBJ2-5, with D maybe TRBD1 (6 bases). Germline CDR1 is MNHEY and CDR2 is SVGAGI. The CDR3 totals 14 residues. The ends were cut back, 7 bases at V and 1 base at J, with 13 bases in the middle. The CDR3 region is CASTPNRAQETQYF. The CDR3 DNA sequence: TGTGCCAGCACCCCAAACAGGGCCCAAGAGACCCAGTACTTC.

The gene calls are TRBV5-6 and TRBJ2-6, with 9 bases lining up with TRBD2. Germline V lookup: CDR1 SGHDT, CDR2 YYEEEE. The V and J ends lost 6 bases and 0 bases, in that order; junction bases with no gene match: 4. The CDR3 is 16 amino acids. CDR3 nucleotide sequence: TGTGCCAGCATCCAAGCGGGGGGCTCTGGGGCCAACGTCCTGACTTTC. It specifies CASIQAGGSGANVLTF.

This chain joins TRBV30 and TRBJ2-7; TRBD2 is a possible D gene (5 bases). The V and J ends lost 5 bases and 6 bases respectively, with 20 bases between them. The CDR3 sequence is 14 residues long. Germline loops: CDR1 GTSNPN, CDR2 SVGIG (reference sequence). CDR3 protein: CAWSGIAPSIEQYF. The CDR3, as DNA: TGTGCCTGGTCCGGAATTGCCCCTAGCATCGAGCAGTACTTC.

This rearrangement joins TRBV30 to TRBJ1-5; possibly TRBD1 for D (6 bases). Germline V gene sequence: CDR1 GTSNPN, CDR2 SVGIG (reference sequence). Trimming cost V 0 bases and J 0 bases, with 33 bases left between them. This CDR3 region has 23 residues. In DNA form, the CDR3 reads TGTGCCTGGAGTGTAAAAAAGCAGGGGCGGCACCTCCTTTTGAATTATAGCAATCAGCCCCAGCATTTT. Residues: CAWSVKKQGRHLLLNYSNQPQHF. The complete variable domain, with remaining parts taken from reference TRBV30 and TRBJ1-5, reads SQTIHQWPATLVQPVGSPLSLECTVEGTSNPNLYWYRQAAGRGLQLLFYSVGIGQISSEVPQNLSASRPQDRQFILSSKKLLLSDSGFYLCAWSVKKQGRHLLLNYSNQPQHFGDGTRLSIL.

The CDR3 DNA reads TGCAGCGCCGCCCCACAGGGGACCTCCTACGAGCAGTACTTC. Protein sequence: CSAAPQGTSYEQYF. The chain employs TRBV29-1 and TRBJ2-7; 7 bases align to TRBD1. V lost 7 bases and J lost 0; bases outside the gene matches: 9. The CDR3 covers 14 residues. Germline V gene data show CDR1 as SQVTM and CDR2 as ANQGSEA.

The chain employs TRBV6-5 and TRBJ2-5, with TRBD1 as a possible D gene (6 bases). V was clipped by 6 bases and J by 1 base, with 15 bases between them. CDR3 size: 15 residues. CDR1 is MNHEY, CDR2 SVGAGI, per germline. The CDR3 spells CASRNRDTPQETQYF. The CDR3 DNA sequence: TGTGCCAGCAGAAATCGGGACACACCCCAAGAGACCCAGTACTTC.